This TCR beta chain originates from a study of blood T cell repertoires in COVID-19. Living in under 30 US areas, the participants were between about 18 and 100 years of age. Recovered status in Cohort 3 required two negative PCRs, clearance, or symptom resolution. The V and J ends lost 1 base and 5 bases respectively, with 12 bases between them. Germline V CDR1 and CDR2: LGHDT, YNNKEL (reference sequence). The CDR3 has 14 residues. Using immunoSEQ multiplex PCR, the repertoire was profiled, and TCRdb retains in-frame clones only, with some absent. The sample records more than 150,000 clones, around 90% being singletons.

Sample: PBMCs or T cells enriched from blood (not recorded which). This chain joins TRBV3-1 (or the pseudogene TRBV3-2) and TRBJ2-7; D is undetermined. This clonotype was sampled from a woman in her twenties or thirties who had recovered from COVID-19. The CDR3 loop is CASSQGSLVHEQYF. CDR3 DNA: TGTGCCAGCAGCCAAGGGAGTCTAGTCCACGAGCAGTACTTC.